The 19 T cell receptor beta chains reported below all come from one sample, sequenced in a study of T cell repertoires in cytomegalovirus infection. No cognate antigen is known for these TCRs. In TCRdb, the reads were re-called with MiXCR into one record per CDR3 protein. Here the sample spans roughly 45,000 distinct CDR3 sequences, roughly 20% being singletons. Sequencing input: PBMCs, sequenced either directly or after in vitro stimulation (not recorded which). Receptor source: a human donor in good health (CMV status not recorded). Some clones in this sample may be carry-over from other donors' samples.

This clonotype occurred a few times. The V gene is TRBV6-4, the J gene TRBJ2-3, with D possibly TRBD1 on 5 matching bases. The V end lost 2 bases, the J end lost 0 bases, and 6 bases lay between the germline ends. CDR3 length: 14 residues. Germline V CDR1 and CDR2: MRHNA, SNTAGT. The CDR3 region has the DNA TGTGCCAGCAGTGACGACAGTAGCACAGATACGCAGTATTTT. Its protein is CASSDDSSTDTQYF.

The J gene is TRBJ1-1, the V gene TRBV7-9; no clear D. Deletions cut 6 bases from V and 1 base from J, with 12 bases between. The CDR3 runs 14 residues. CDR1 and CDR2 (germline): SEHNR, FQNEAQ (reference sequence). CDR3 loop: CASSPETQNTEAFF. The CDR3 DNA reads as TGTGCCAGCAGTCCCGAGACACAGAACACTGAAGCTTTCTTT.

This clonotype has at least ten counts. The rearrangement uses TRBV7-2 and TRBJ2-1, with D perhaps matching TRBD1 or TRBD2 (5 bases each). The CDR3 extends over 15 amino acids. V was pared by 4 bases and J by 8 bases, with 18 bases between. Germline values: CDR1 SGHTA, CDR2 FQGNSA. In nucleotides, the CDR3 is TGTGCCAGCAGCTCCGGGGCCCCTTGGGCCGATGAGCAGTTCTTC. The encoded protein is CASSSGAPWADEQFF.

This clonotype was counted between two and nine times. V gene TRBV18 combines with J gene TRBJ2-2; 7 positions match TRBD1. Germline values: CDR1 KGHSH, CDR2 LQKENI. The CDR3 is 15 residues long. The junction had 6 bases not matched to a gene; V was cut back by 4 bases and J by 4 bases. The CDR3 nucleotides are TGTGCCAGCTCACGCGGACAGGCGAGCACCGGGGAGCTGTTTTTT. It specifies CASSRGQASTGELFF.

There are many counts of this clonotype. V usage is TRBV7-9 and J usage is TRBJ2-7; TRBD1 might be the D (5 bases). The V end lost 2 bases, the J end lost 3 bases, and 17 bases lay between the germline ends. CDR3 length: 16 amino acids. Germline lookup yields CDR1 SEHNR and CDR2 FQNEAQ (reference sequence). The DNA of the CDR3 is TGTGCCAGCAGCTTATTACTGGGGCCCATGAACTACGAGCAGTACTTC. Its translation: CASSLLLGPMNYEQYF.

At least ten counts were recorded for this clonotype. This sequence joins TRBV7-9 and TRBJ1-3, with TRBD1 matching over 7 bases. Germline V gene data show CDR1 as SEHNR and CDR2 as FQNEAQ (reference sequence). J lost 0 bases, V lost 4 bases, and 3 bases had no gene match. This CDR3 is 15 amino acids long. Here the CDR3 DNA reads TGTGCCAGCAGCTCCAACAGGGGCTCTGGAAACACCATATATTTT. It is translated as CASSSNRGSGNTIYF.

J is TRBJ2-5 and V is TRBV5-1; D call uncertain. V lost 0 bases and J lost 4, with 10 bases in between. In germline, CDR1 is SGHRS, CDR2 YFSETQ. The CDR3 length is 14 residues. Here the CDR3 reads CASSLGVAGETQYF. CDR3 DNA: TGCGCCAGCAGCTTGGGAGTAGCTGGAGAGACCCAGTACTTC.

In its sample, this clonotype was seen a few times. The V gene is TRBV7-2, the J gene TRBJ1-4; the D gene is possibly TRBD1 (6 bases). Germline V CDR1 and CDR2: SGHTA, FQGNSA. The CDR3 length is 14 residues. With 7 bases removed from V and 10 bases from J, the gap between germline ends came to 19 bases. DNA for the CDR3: TGTGCCAGCAACCCCTCAGGGGCCTCGCGAAAACTGTTTTTT. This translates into CASNPSGASRKLFF.

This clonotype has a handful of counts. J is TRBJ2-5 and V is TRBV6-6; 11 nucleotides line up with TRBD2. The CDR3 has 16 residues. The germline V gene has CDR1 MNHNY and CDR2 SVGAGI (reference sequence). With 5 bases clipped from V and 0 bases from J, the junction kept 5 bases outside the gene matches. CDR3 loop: CASSRRTSGYQETQYF. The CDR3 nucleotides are TGTGCCAGCAGTCGACGGACTAGCGGGTACCAAGAGACCCAGTACTTC.

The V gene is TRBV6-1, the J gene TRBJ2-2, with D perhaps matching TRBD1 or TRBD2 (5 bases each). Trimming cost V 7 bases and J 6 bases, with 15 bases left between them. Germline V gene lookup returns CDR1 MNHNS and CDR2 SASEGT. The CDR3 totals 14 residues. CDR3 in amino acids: CASTQRGSAGELFF. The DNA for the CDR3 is TGTGCCAGCACTCAACGGGGCAGCGCCGGGGAGCTGTTTTTT.

CDR3 residues: CSALKREGANEQFF. The CDR3 DNA is TGCAGTGCTTTAAAGCGGGAGGGTGCGAATGAGCAGTTCTTC. This chain connects TRBV20-1 to TRBJ2-1; 10 bases fit TRBD2. Germline CDR1 and CDR2: DFQATT and SNEGSKA (reference sequence). The CDR3 runs 14 residues. Losses at the gene ends were 5 bases for V and 7 bases for J; bases not matched to a gene: 8.

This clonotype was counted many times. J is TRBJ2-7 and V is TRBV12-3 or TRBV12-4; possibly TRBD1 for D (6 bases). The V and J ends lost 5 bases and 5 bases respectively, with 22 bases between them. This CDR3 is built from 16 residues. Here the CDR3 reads CASSPRGIISLHEQYF. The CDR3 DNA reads TGTGCCAGCAGTCCAAGGGGGATAATATCACTCCACGAGCAGTACTTC.

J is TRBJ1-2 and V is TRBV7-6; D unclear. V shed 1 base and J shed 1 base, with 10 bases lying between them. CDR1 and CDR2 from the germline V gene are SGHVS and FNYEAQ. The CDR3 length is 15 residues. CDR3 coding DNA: TGTGCCAGCAGCTTAGGTGGTCGACTTAACTATGGCTACACCTTC. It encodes CASSLGGRLNYGYTF.

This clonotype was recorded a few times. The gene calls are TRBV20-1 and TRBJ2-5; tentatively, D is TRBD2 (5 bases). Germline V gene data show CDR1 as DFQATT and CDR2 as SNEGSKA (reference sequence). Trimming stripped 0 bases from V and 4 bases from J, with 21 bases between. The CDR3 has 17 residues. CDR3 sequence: CSARDQDLRVGGETQYF. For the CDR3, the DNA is TGCAGTGCTAGAGATCAAGACTTGAGGGTAGGCGGAGAGACCCAGTACTTC.

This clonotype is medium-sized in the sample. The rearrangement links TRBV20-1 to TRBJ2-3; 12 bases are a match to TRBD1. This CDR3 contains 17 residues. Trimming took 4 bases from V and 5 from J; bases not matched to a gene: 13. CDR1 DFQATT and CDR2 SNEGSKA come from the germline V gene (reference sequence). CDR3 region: CSAKRISGQGAGDTQYF. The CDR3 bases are TGCAGTGCTAAGAGAATCTCGGGACAGGGGGCCGGAGATACGCAGTATTTT.

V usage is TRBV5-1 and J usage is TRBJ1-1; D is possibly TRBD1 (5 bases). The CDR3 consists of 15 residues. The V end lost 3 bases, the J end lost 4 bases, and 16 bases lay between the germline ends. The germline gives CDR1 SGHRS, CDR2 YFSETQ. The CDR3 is CASSWGTPGTTEAFF. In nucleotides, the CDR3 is TGCGCCAGCAGCTGGGGTACCCCTGGGACCACTGAAGCTTTCTTT.

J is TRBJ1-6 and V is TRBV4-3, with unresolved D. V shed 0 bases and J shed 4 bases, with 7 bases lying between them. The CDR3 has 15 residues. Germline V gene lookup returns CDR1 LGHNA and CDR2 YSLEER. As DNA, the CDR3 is TGCGCCAGCAGCCAAGATTCGGGGTATAATTCACCCCTCCACTTT. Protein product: CASSQDSGYNSPLHF.

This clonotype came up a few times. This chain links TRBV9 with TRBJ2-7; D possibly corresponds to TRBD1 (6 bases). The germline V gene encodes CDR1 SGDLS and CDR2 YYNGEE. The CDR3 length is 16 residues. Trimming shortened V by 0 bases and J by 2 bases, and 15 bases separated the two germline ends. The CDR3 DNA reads TGTGCCAGCAGCGTAGGAGAGAGACAGGTCCCCTACGAGCAGTACTTC. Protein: CASSVGERQVPYEQYF.

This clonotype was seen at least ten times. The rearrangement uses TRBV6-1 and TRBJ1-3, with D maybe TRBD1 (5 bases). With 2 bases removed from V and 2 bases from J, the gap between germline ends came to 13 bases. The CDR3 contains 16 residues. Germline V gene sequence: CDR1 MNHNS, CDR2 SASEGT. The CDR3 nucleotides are TGTGCCAGCAGTGAATGGGCGGGGGTTGCTGGAAACACCATATATTTT. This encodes CASSEWAGVAGNTIYF.